The 5 T cell receptor beta chains below all came from one sample that was sequenced in a study of identical twins. TCRdb independently ran MiXCR on the 5' RACE reads; one entry per CDR3 protein. This table holds 250,000 to 350,000 distinct CDR3 sequences, 6.5% to 9.5% found once. These records were also assigned to another study, of yellow fever vaccine responses in identical twins.

Sample: memory (CD45RO+) T cells sorted from blood. The receptors here all came from a woman between 18 and 29 years old in good health.

In its sample, this clonotype was seen many times. V usage is TRBV4-1 and J usage is TRBJ2-1, with a weak D call TRBD1 (6 bases). V was trimmed by 3 bases and J by 0 bases, leaving 15 bases between them. The CDR3 contains 17 residues. Germline CDR1 reads MGHRA; CDR2 reads YSYEKL. The CDR3 region has the DNA TGCGCCAGCAGCCAGGGACACCAATTAAGCTCCTACAATGAGCAGTTCTTC. It specifies CASSQGHQLSSYNEQFF.

This clonotype was seen at least ten times. The chain joins TRBV12-3 or TRBV12-4 to TRBJ2-2, with 12 bases fitting TRBD2. V trimming: 5 bases; J trimming: 0 bases; junction bases outside the gene matches: 4. The CDR3 length is 17 residues. The CDR3 bases are TGTGCCAGCAGTCTTCGGACTAGCGGGGCGAACACCGGGGAGCTGTTTTTT. Protein sequence: CASSLRTSGANTGELFF.

V usage is TRBV11-2 and J usage is TRBJ2-7, with 9 nucleotides matching TRBD1. The V and J ends lost 3 bases and 4 bases, in that order; junction bases with no gene match: 7. CDR1 SGHAT and CDR2 FQNNGV come from the germline V gene. The CDR3 contains 15 residues. The CDR3, as DNA: TGTGCCAGCAGCTTGGAGGCGGGACAGGGATACGAGCAGTACGTC. It encodes CASSLEAGQGYEQYV.

This clonotype was observed at least ten times. The rearrangement uses TRBV11-1 and TRBJ2-2, with 8 bases fitting TRBD1. This CDR3 is 18 amino acids long. V lost 5 bases and J lost 0; bases outside the gene matches: 11. Germline V gives CDR1 SGHAT, CDR2 FQDESV (reference sequence). This chain's CDR3 is CASSPDRANFANTGELFF. CDR3 nucleotides: TGTGCCAGCAGCCCGGACAGGGCCAATTTTGCGAACACCGGGGAGCTGTTTTTT.

V and J are TRBV6-1 and TRBJ2-7; no reliable D call. There are 13 residues in the CDR3. Looked up from germline, CDR1 is MNHNS and CDR2 is SASEGT. The V end lost 4 bases, the J end lost 3 bases, and 10 bases lay between the germline ends. The CDR3 bases are TGTGCCAGCAGTGGACACGGTGTCTACGAGCAGTACGTC. This codes for CASSGHGVYEQYV.